This T cell receptor (beta chain) is from a study of identical twins listed by TCRdb under 2016. The study in broad terms: To test whether fetal clonotypes persist, this study deep-sequenced TCR alpha and beta repertoires from monozygotic twins, from unrelated adults of various ages, and from cord blood. To rule out contamination, replicate twin experiments were performed at different times with different library preparation protocols. The full study reports these points: The excess sharing between twins in beta out-of-frame sequences was weaker because fewer shared sequences reduced the signal-to-noise ratio. Compared with coincidental sharing between unrelated individuals, out-of-frame TCR alpha sequences shared between twins had an excess of sequences with low generation probability. In monozygotic twins, recombination models systematically underestimated out-of-frame TCR alpha sharing, but the models matched the sharing seen between unrelated individuals. Abundant cord blood beta clonotypes carried fewer insertions; young adult naive repertoires showed a weaker similar trend, while memory repertoires showed none. Because the same donors could not be followed over many years, conclusions were based on cross-sectional statistical analysis. Zero-insertion analyses could be partly confounded by invariant T cells such as MAIT and iNKT, although diverse VJ usage argued against such confounding for most clonotypes.

The germline V gene supplies CDR1 SGDLS and CDR2 YYNGEE. The V end loses 1 base and the J end loses 6 bases, and a stretch of 5 bases separates them. The CDR3 has 12 amino acids, counting the end cysteine and phenylalanine. The CDR3 DNA has 36 bases and is translated from base 1. Receptor libraries were prepared by 5' RACE. For sequencing, an Illumina HiSeq 2000 was employed. A universal primer binding site was added through template switching, and the final cDNA carried a unique molecular identifier so that TCR cDNA molecules could be counted accurately. Specific primers in the conserved constant-segment region were used to synthesize first-strand cDNA for TCR alpha and beta chains. Each cDNA library was double barcoded, with a SMART-Mk sample barcode plus Illumina barcodes, to control for contamination. TruSeq adapter sequences, together with Illumina sample barcodes, were added in two successive PCR steps. The TCR alpha and beta cDNA libraries were sequenced on the Illumina HiSeq platform using custom primers. As for how the authors treated the data: Raw reads were processed with MiGEC to extract unique molecular identifiers, and MiXCR was used to determine CDR3 positions. For each individual, recombination models were inferred using an EM algorithm with the repgenHMM and IGoR tools. Shared clonotypes were analyzed with the tcR package in R, and sharing was normalized by the product of cloneset sizes. To study raw recombination without the effects of thymic and clonal selection, out-of-frame nonproductive sequences were analyzed. Through fastp at Q25 and MiXCR, TCRdb rebuilt clones from the public reads, retaining in-frame beta chains. Every entry covers one CDR3 protein and lists the most common genes and DNA from its rows. What appears here as the V and J calls and clone size reflects TCRdb's work, not the paper's. The sample yields 1.5 million or so distinct CDR3 sequences; roughly 35% were counted once. The biggest ten clones account for about 0.27% of the sample.

To note about this clonotype: It lacks a known antigen. Base qualities are not at hand, and no much larger clone is one base apart.

Every donor was a healthy Caucasian. The receptor was derived from a newborn girl in good health. Here the chain combines TRBV9 and TRBJ2-1, with the D gene uncertain. The sequenced material came from cord blood. The CDR3 is CASSVPINEQFF. The bases read TGTGCCAGCAGCGTACCTATCAATGAGCAGTTCTTC. When the CDR3 is completed using the reference TRBV9 and TRBJ2-1 genes on either side, the full variable domain is DSGVTQTPKHLITATGQRVTLRCSPRSGDLSVYWYQQSLDQGLQFLIQYYNGEERAKGNILERFSAQQFPDLHSELNLSSLELGDSALYFCASSVPINEQFFGPGTRLTVL.